This T cell receptor (beta chain) was captured by sequencing in a study of T cell responses to AZD1222 COVID-19 vaccine. This CDR3 region has 13 residues. V was shortened by 5 bases and J by 10 bases, with 12 bases between the two germline ends. With regard to this clone: The antigen remains undetermined.

Study-wide results and limits: Baseline antibody screening turned up just six seropositive AZD1222 recipients. Regions left unmutated in variants are reportedly the target of nearly half of spike-specific TCRs. Repertoires in all cases were sampled only once the peak T cell response had passed. Donors were mostly white British, more females; clonal diversity possibly underestimated.

Measured with immunoSEQ multiplex PCR; TCRdb has only the in-frame clones, and not every one. The data hold about 140,000 clones, with about nine tenths observed a single time. Sequences were derived from peripheral blood, sampled on day 0 of AZD1222 vaccination. The chain joins TRBV12-3 or TRBV12-4 to TRBJ1-6; weak D call: TRBD1 (6 bases). The TCR comes from an adult in good health. This chain's CDR3 is CASSTGPYSPLHF. The CDR3 nucleotides read TGTGCCAGCAGTACAGGGCCTTACTCACCCCTCCACTTT.